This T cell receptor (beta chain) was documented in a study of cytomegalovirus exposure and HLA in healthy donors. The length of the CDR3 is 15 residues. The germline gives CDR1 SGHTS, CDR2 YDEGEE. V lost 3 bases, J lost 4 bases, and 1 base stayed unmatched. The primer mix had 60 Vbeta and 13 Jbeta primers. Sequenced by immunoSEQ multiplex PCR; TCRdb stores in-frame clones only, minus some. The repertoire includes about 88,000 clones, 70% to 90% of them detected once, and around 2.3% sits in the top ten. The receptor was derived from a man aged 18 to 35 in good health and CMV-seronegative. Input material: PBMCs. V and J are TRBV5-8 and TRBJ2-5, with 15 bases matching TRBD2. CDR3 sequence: CASSWGLAGGETQYF. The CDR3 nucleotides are TGTGCCAGCAGCTGGGGACTAGCGGGAGGAGAGACCCAGTACTTC.